This entry describes one TCR beta chain. Its cognate antigen is unknown. Sequenced by immunoSEQ multiplex PCR; TCRdb stores in-frame clones only, minus some. The repertoire holds about 23,000 clones, with 65% to 75% as singletons. The sample originates from a study of cytotoxic CD8 clonotypes in ibrutinib-treated CLL. V dropped 2 bases and J dropped 6; count of bases not matched to a gene: 5. This CDR3 contains 14 residues. Germline values: CDR1 GTSNPN, CDR2 SVGIG (reference sequence). Study conclusions and caveats: An increase in clonality occurred at ibrutinib response, followed by a return toward baseline at progression. Sampling of sustained-remission and progressing patients occurred at differing times. Clonality (at baseline) was higher than in age-matched healthy donors and tracked circulating CD8+ T-cell counts.

The chain couples TRBV30 to TRBJ1-4; 8 nucleotides align to TRBD1. This specimen was PBMCs, taken after 24 months of ibrutinib treatment. This receptor was taken from a human donor with chronic lymphocytic leukemia. CDR3 nucleotide sequence: TGTGCCTGGAGTTTAGGGACAGGTTATGAAAAACTGTTTTTT. This sequence encodes CAWSLGTGYEKLFF.